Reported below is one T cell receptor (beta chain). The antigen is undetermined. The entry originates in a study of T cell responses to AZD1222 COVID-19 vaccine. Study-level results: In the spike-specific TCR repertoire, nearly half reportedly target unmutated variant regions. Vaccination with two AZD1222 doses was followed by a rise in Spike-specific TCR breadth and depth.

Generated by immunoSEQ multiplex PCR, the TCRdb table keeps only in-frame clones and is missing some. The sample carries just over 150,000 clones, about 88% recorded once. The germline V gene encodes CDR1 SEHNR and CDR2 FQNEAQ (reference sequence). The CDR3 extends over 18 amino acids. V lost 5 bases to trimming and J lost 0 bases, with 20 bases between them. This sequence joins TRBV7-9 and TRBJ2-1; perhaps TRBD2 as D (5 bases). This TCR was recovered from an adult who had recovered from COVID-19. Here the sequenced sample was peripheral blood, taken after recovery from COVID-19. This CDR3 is CASSPPMRTLISYNEQFF. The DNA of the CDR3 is TGTGCCAGCAGCCCCCCGATGAGGACTCTCATCTCCTACAATGAGCAGTTCTTC. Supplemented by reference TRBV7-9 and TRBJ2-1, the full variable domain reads DTGVSQNPRHKITKRGQNVTFRCDPISEHNRLYWYRQTLGQGPEFLTYFQNEAQLEKSRLLSDRFSAERPKGSFSTLEIQRTEQGDSAMYLCASSPPMRTLISYNEQFFGPGTRLTVL.